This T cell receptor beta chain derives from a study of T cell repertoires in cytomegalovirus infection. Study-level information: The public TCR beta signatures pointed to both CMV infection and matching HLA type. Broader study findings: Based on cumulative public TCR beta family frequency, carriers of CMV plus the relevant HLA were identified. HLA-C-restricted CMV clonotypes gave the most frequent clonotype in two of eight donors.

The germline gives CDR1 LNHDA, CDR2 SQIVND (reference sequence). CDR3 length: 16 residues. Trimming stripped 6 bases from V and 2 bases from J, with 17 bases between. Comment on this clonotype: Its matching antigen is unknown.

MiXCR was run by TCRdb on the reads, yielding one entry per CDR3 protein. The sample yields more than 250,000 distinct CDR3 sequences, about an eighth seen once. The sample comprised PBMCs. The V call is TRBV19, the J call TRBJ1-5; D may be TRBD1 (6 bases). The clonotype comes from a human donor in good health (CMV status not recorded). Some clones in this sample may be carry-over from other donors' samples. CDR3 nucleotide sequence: TGTGCCAGTAGAGTTCGAGGGGGAGGTGGCAATCAGCCCCAGCATTTT. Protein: CASRVRGGGGNQPQHF. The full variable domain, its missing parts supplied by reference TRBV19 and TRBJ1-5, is DGGITQSPKYLFRKEGQNVTLSCEQNLNHDAMYWYRQDPGQGLRLIYYSQIVNDFQKGDIAEGYSVSREKKESFPLTVTSAQKNPTAFYLCASRVRGGGGNQPQHFGDGTRLSIL.